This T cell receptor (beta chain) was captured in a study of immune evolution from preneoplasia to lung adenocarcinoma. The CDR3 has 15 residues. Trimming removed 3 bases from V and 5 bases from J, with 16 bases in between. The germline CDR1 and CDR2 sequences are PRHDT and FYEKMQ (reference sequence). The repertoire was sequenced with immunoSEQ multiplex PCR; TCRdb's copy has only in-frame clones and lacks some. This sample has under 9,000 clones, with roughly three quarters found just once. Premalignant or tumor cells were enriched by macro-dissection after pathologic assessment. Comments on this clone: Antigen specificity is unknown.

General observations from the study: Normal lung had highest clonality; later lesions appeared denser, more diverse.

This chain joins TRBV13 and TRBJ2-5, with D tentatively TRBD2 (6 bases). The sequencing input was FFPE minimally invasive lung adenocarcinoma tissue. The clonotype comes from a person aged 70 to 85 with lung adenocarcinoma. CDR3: CASSFAGGKGETQYF. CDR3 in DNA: TGTGCCAGCAGCTTTGCTGGGGGGAAGGGGGAGACCCAGTACTTC.